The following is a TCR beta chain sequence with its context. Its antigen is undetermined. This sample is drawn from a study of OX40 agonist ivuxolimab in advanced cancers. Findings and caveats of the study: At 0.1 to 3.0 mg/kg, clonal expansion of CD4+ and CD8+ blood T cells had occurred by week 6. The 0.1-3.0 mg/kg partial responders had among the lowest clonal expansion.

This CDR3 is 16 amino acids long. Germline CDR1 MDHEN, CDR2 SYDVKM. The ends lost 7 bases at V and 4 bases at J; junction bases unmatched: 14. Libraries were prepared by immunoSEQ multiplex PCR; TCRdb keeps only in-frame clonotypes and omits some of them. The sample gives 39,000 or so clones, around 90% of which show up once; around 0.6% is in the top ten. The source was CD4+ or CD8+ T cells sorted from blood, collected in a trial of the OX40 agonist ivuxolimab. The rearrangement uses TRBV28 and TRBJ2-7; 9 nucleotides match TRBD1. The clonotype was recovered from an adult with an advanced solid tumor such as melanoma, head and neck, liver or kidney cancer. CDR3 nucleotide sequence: TGTGCCAGCACGTCCTCTTGGACAGGGGTTTTTTACGAGCAGTACTTC. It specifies CASTSSWTGVFYEQYF. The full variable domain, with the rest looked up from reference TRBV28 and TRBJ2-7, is DVKVTQSSRYLVKRTGEKVFLECVQDMDHENMFWYRQDPGLGLRLIYFSYDVKMKEKGDIPEGYSVSREKKERFSLILESASTNQTSMYLCASTSSWTGVFYEQYFGPGTRLTVT.